The sample holds a few counts of the clone carrying this T cell receptor (beta chain). Its antigen is not identified. This record comes from a study of glioma-infiltrating T cells. Germline lookup yields CDR1 SNHLY and CDR2 FYNNEI. The length of the CDR3 is 21 residues. Trimming removed 3 bases at V and 1 base at J, with 28 bases between. Using RNA template, CDR3s of TCR alpha and beta were amplified with iRepertoire arm-PCR. TCRdb redid the calling of the multiplex PCR reads with MiXCR, one entry per CDR3 protein. The table has some 10,000 distinct CDR3 sequences, about three fifths seen once. Broader study findings: Tissue-blood divergence was below expectation in non-neoplastic patients, above in gliomas.

The sample consisted of glioma tissue, nonneoplastic brain tissue, or PBMCs (not recorded which). V and J are TRBV2 and TRBJ2-1, with D perhaps assigned TRBD1 or TRBD2 (6 bases each). The clonotype originates from a human donor with low-grade glioma or glioblastoma, undergoing nonglioma brain surgery, or in good health (not recorded which). This chain's CDR3 is CASSETLAVAFSGASYNEQFF. The DNA of the CDR3 is TGTGCCAGCAGTGAGACTTTAGCGGTAGCCTTCTCAGGGGCTTCCTACAATGAGCAGTTCTTC. Together with reference TRBV2 and TRBJ2-1, the CDR3 gives the full variable domain: EPEVTQTPSHQVTQMGQEVILRCVPISNHLYFYWYRQILGQKVEFLVSFYNNEISEKSEIFDDQFSVERPDGSNFTLKIRSTKLEDSAMYFCASSETLAVAFSGASYNEQFFGPGTRLTVL.